A single sample gave rise to the 18 T cell receptor beta chains below, sequenced in a study of early T cells in non-severe SARS-CoV-2 infection. TCRdb fed the 5' RACE reads into MiXCR, producing one record per CDR3 protein. The sample records tens of thousands of distinct CDR3 sequences, 15% to 17% being singletons. Input material: whole blood. The source is an adult who was a healthcare worker with PCR-confirmed SARS-CoV-2 infection or an uninfected control (not recorded which).

This clonotype was picked up a small number of times. The chain joins TRBV6-4 to TRBJ1-2; D remains unclear. The V end was cut by 0 bases, the J end by 7 bases, with 0 bases between. This CDR3 comprises 10 residues. Germline-derived CDR1 and CDR2 are MRHNA and SNTAGT. The CDR3 spells CASSDSGYTF. DNA of the CDR3: TGTGCCAGCAGTGACTCTGGCTACACCTTC.

About this clonotype: An end of the junction does not agree with germline; a read error may underlie this. The chain joins TRBV28 to TRBJ2-7; 8 bases line up with TRBD1. Germline CDR1 MDHEN, CDR2 SYDVKM. The CDR3 is 14 residues long. This CDR3 reads CASSSLTGAYGQYF. The CDR3 DNA is TGTGCCAGCAGTTCCTTGACAGGGGCCTACGGGCAGTACTTC. The complete variable domain, with remaining parts taken from reference TRBV28 and TRBJ2-7, reads DVKVTQSSRYLVKRTGEKVFLECVQDMDHENMFWYRQDPGLGLRLIYFSYDVKMKEKGDIPEGYSVSREKKERFSLILESASTNQTSMYLCASSSLTGAYGQYFGPGTRLTVT.

This clonotype has only a few counts. The V and J genes are TRBV18 and TRBJ1-1; 7 bases agree with TRBD1. V was clipped by 6 bases and J by 5 bases; unmatched bases: 6. This CDR3 region has 13 residues. Per germline, CDR1 KGHSH and CDR2 LQKENI. CDR3 sequence reads: CASSQEQGTEAFF. CDR3 coding DNA: TGTGCCAGCTCTCAGGAACAGGGGACTGAAGCTTTCTTT.

This clonotype has just a few counts. The V gene is TRBV3-1, the J gene TRBJ2-1; TRBD2 is a possible D gene (5 bases). Germline V lookup: CDR1 LGHDT, CDR2 YNNKEL (reference sequence). V lost 0 bases and J lost 8, with 8 bases in between. The CDR3 length is 13 residues. CDR3 coding DNA: TGTGCCAGCAGCCAAGAGGCGCGGGATGAGCAGTTCTTC. Its protein is CASSQEARDEQFF.

This clonotype was observed many times. The chain combines TRBV7-2 with TRBJ2-3, with 7 bases that match TRBD2. The trim removed 0 bases at V and 4 bases at J, leaving 4 bases unmatched. The CDR3 spans 15 residues. Germline-derived CDR1 and CDR2 are SGHTA and FQGNSA. Here the CDR3 reads CASSLAAGAPDTQYF. CDR3 DNA sequence: TGTGCCAGCAGCTTAGCTGCGGGAGCTCCAGATACGCAGTATTTT.

In DNA, the CDR3 is TGTGCCAGCAGCCCTGGGGCACAGGGAAACTATGGCTACACCTTC. Protein product: CASSPGAQGNYGYTF. This chain links TRBV7-2 with TRBJ1-2; TRBD1 is a possible D gene (6 bases). This CDR3 contains 15 residues. CDR1 is SGHTA, CDR2 FQGNSA, per germline. V lost 5 bases to trimming and J lost 2 bases, with 15 bases between them.

V is TRBV3-1 and J is TRBJ2-3; D is undetermined. The V gene lost 2 bases and the J gene lost 9 bases, with 9 bases spanning the gap. CDR1 is LGHDT and CDR2 is YNNKEL in the germline V gene (reference sequence). This CDR3 has 12 residues. In DNA, the CDR3 is TGTGCCAGCAGCCAATCCCTTCAAACGCAGTATTTT. This translates into CASSQSLQTQYF.

The gene calls are TRBV12-5 and TRBJ2-7; the D gene could be TRBD1 or TRBD2 (6 bases each). Looked up from germline, CDR1 is LGHNT and CDR2 is FRNRAP. The V gene lost 7 bases and the J gene lost 4 bases, with 17 bases spanning the gap. The CDR3 covers 14 residues. The CDR3 region has the DNA TGTGCTAGTGCCCCCGGGGGCTCGGGGTACGAGCAGTACTTC. Translating gives CASAPGGSGYEQYF.

This clonotype was counted between two and nine times. The rearrangement links TRBV11-2 to TRBJ2-1, with D possibly TRBD2 on 6 matching bases. The CDR3 consists of 15 residues. From germline, CDR1 is SGHAT and CDR2 FQNNGV. Trimming shortened V by 1 base and J by 5 bases, and 12 bases separated the two germline ends. The CDR3 coding sequence is TGTGCCAGCAGCTTAGCGGGACTCCCTCACAATGAGCAGTTCTTC. It specifies CASSLAGLPHNEQFF.

This clonotype was observed at least ten times. This chain uses TRBV6-5 with TRBJ2-1, with D possibly TRBD2 on 5 matching bases. CDR3 length: 14 amino acids. Trimming took off 5 bases at V and 6 bases at J, with 14 bases between the two ends. Germline V gene lookup returns CDR1 MNHEY and CDR2 SVGAGI. The CDR3 region is CASSLRTQRNEQFF. CDR3 sequence (DNA): TGTGCCAGCAGTCTACGGACTCAACGCAATGAGCAGTTCTTC.

The sample holds many counts of this clonotype. This chain connects TRBV7-6 to TRBJ2-3; possible D gene TRBD2, 7 bases. Trimming stripped 7 bases from V and 5 bases from J, with 19 bases between. CDR3 size: 15 residues. Germline V gives CDR1 SGHVS, CDR2 FNYEAQ. The CDR3 protein is CASTPPGGPQDTQYF. The CDR3 DNA sequence: TGTGCCAGCACCCCCCCCGGGGGGCCGCAAGATACGCAGTATTTT.

The genes are TRBV6-2 or TRBV6-3 and TRBJ2-1, with TRBD2 matching over 9 bases. The germline V gene encodes CDR1 MNHEY and CDR2 SVGEGT. With 8 bases clipped from V and 0 bases from J, the junction kept 14 bases outside the gene matches. The CDR3 runs 18 residues. DNA for the CDR3: TGTGCCAGCGTATCTAGCGGGGAGCCTCTAAACTCCTACAATGAGCAGTTCTTC. It encodes CASVSSGEPLNSYNEQFF.

This clonotype was found many times. Here the CDR3 reads CASSSTGGYGYTF. Written as DNA, the CDR3 is TGTGCCAGCAGCTCGACAGGGGGCTATGGCTACACCTTC. The chain carries TRBV5-5 and TRBJ1-2, with TRBD1 identical over 9 bases. V lost 3 bases, J lost 4 bases, and 1 base stayed unmatched. Germline V gives CDR1 SGHKS, CDR2 YYEKEE (reference sequence). This CDR3 is 13 amino acids long.

This clonotype appeared a few times. The genes are TRBV24-1 and TRBJ2-7; the D gene is possibly TRBD1 (6 bases). Trimming took off 3 bases at V and 5 bases at J, with 16 bases between the two ends. Per the germline V gene, CDR1 is KGHDR and CDR2 is SFDVKD. The CDR3 extends over 15 amino acids. CDR3: CATSDGGVGDNEQYF. Written as DNA, the CDR3 is TGTGCCACCAGTGATGGGGGAGTGGGGGACAACGAGCAGTACTTC.

V and J are TRBV5-5 and TRBJ2-1, with 11 positions matching TRBD2. CDR1 SGHKS and CDR2 YYEKEE come from the germline V gene (reference sequence). Trimming cost V 0 bases and J 9 bases; bases outside gene matches: 8. The CDR3 extends over 16 amino acids. The CDR3: CASSLGGGLAEGEQFF. For the CDR3, the DNA is TGTGCCAGCAGCTTGGGAGGGGGACTAGCGGAGGGTGAGCAGTTCTTC.

The CDR3 DNA reads TGTGCCAGCAGCCTCAGCGGGAGTGCCTACGAGCAGTACTTC. It encodes CASSLSGSAYEQYF. This sequence joins TRBV9 and TRBJ2-7; TRBD2 matches 8 bases. Germline lookup yields CDR1 SGDLS and CDR2 YYNGEE. The CDR3 runs to 14 residues. The V segment lost 4 bases and the J segment 2 bases; nucleotides outside the gene matches: 5.

There are a few counts of this clonotype. This sequence joins TRBV19 and TRBJ2-7; TRBD1 matches at 8 bases. The CDR3 spans 13 residues. Per germline, CDR1 LNHDA and CDR2 SQIVND (reference sequence). V was pared by 5 bases and J by 3 bases, with 3 bases of the junction left unmatched. The CDR3 protein is CASSPGTGYEQYF. In DNA, the CDR3 is TGTGCCAGTAGTCCCGGGACAGGCTACGAGCAGTACTTC.

This clonotype was seen only a few times. The chain has TRBV28 and TRBJ2-4, with D perhaps matching TRBD2 (7 bases). The V end lost 4 bases, the J end lost 3 bases, and 16 bases lay between the germline ends. The length of the CDR3 is 16 residues. Per the germline V gene, CDR1 is MDHEN and CDR2 is SYDVKM. The CDR3: CASSSGGSGGKNIQYF. CDR3 in DNA: TGTGCCAGCAGTTCGGGGGGCTCTGGAGGCAAAAACATTCAGTACTTC.